A selection of T cell receptor beta chains follows, all from one sample in a study of T cells in localized non-small cell lung cancer. TCRdb's copy holds only in-frame clones and misses some; the assay was immunoSEQ multiplex PCR. The sample gives fewer than 90,000 clones, around four fifths of which show up once; under 3.5% is in the top ten. The sample was peripheral blood, taken before any cancer treatment. The receptor set was obtained from a man aged 35 to 69 with stage I lung adenocarcinoma. CDR3s include the opening cysteine and the closing phenylalanine or tryptophan. D genes are given only for firm matches. Clone size is given for some rows only: seen once, a few or many times, or a class if the clone is expanded.

>TRBV5-1|TRBJ2-2|-|-
TGCGCCAGCAGCCCGACACCCCGGGGGACCGGGGAGCTGTTTTTT
CASSPTPRGTGELFF
>TRBV5-1|TRBJ2-7|-|-
TGCGCCAGCAGCTTGGTGGCAGGGGGGGACTACGAGCAGTACTTC
CASSLVAGGDYEQYF
>TRBV29-1|TRBJ1-5|TRBD1|-
TGCAGCCCCGACAGGACAGGTGGCAATCAGCCCCAGCATTTT
CSPDRTGGNQPQHF
>TRBV27|TRBJ2-7|-|-
TGTGCCAGCAGTTTTGAGGGGCGGGGAGAGCAGTACTTC
CASSFEGRGEQYF
>TRBV30|TRBJ2-7|-|-
TGTGCCTGGAGTGTGGGCAGAGAGCAGTACTTC
CAWSVGREQYF
>TRBV5-4|TRBJ1-1|TRBD1|few
TGTGCCAGCAGCTCCCCGACAGGGGAAGCTGAAGCTTTCTTT
CASSSPTGEAEAFF
>TRBV28|TRBJ1-2|-|-
TGTGCCAGCGGAACCTACTATGGCTACACCTTC
CASGTYYGYTF
>TRBV5-1|TRBJ2-7|TRBD2|-
TGCGCCAGCAGCTGGACTAGCGGGGGCTACGAGCAGTACTTC
CASSWTSGGYEQYF
>TRBV19|TRBJ1-5|-|once
TGTGCCAGTAGTATAGGTATTACAGGTGACAGCAATCAGCCCCAGCATTTT
CASSIGITGDSNQPQHF
>TRBV5-5|TRBJ2-7|-|-
TGTGCCAGCAGCTTACAGGGGAGGGTAACCTCCTACGAGCAGTACTTC
CASSLQGRVTSYEQYF
>TRBV5-1|TRBJ2-2|TRBD2|-
TGCGCCAGCAGCCTAGGACTAGCGGGCACCGGGGAGCTGTTTTTT
CASSLGLAGTGELFF
>TRBV15|TRBJ1-1|-|-
TGTGCCACCAGCAGTCTTGGGCAAGCTTTCTTT
CATSSLGQAFF
>TRBV5-1|TRBJ2-7|TRBD1|-
TGCGCCAGCAGCTTGACAGGGGGCGCGAAGACAATGCTCGACTACGAGCAGTACTTC
CASSLTGGAKTMLDYEQYF
>TRBV15|TRBJ2-3|TRBD2|-
TGTGCCACCCGGACTAGCGGGGGGGCCGTTTGGGGCACAGATACGCAGTATTTT
CATRTSGGAVWGTDTQYF
>TRBV4-1|TRBJ1-4|-|-
TGCGCCAGCAGCCAAGCAATTAGGGAGTTGGAGTTTTTT
CASSQAIRELEFF
>TRBV28|TRBJ2-1|TRBD1|-
TGTGCCAGCAGTTGGGGACAGGGGGACAATGAGCAGTTCTTC
CASSWGQGDNEQFF
>TRBV5-1|TRBJ2-7|-|-
TGCGCCAGCAGCTTGATTTTCGACCCGCGAGCCAACTACGAGCAGTACTTC
CASSLIFDPRANYEQYF
>TRBV6-4|TRBJ2-2|TRBD1|-
TGTGCCAGCACACGGACAGGGGGAATGACCTTGGTCACCGGGGAGCTGTTTTTT
CASTRTGGMTLVTGELFF
>TRBV5-1|TRBJ1-4|-|-
TGCGCCAGCAGCCGGGCGGGACGCGATGAAAAACTGTTTTTT
CASSRAGRDEKLFF
>TRBV7-9|TRBJ2-5|-|-
TGTGCCAGCAGCTTCCCGGGACTTAACTCCCAGTACTTC
CASSFPGLNSQYF
>TRBV5-5|TRBJ1-1|TRBD1|-
TGTGCCAGCAGCTTGTGGCAGGGGGGACGGAACACTGAAGCTTTCTTT
CASSLWQGGRNTEAFF
>TRBV5-4|TRBJ2-7|TRBD1|few
TGTGCCAGCAGCCGAGGTCAGGGGGCAGGGGACGAGCAGTACTTC
CASSRGQGAGDEQYF
>TRBV27|TRBJ2-7|-|-
TGTGCCAGCAGCCCCAACTCCTACGAGCAGTACTTC
CASSPNSYEQYF
>TRBV27|TRBJ2-7|TRBD2|once
TGTGCCAGCAGCCCCAGCGGGAGGGGGTCCTACGAGCAGTACTTC
CASSPSGRGSYEQYF
>TRBV9|TRBJ1-1|TRBD1|-
TGTGCCAGCAGCGTTGACAGGGCCCTGAACACTGAAGCTTTCTTT
CASSVDRALNTEAFF
>TRBV4-3|TRBJ1-2|TRBD1|-
TGCGCCAGCAGCCAAGCGGACAGGGGAGTAAATGGCTACACCTTC
CASSQADRGVNGYTF
>TRBV28|TRBJ2-7|TRBD1|few
TGTGCCAGCAGGGGACAGTTCTACGAGCAGTACTTC
CASRGQFYEQYF
>TRBV27|TRBJ2-1|-|-
TGTGCCAGCAGATGGACCTTTTCTAGCTCCTACAATGAGCAGTTCTTC
CASRWTFSSSYNEQFF
>TRBV30|TRBJ2-7|-|-
TGTGCCTGGAGCCGCTACGAGCAGTACTTC
CAWSRYEQYF
>TRBV9|TRBJ2-7|-|-
TGTGCCAGCAGCGAAACGGGACTGTCCTCCTACGAGCAGTACTTC
CASSETGLSSYEQYF
>TRBV6-1|TRBJ2-7|-|-
TGTGCCAGCAGGACATACTACGAGCAGTACTTC
CASRTYYEQYF
>TRBV7-9|TRBJ2-1|TRBD2|-
TGTGCCAGCAGCCTACGACTAGCGGGAAACTCCTACAATGAGCAGTTCTTC
CASSLRLAGNSYNEQFF
>TRBV7-2|TRBJ2-5|-|-
TGTGCCAGCAGCTTAAGGCGGGAGACCCAGTACTTC
CASSLRRETQYF
>TRBV19|TRBJ1-5|-|once
TGTGCCAGTACGGGAGACACTTATCAGCCCCAGCATTTT
CASTGDTYQPQHF
>TRBV7-2|TRBJ1-6|-|-
TGTGCCAGCACCTACGGCGCGGCAGGGATAAATTCACCCCTCCACTTT
CASTYGAAGINSPLHF
>TRBV11-2|TRBJ2-3|-|-
TGTGCCAGCAGCTTAGGCCTGGCAGATACGCAGTATTTT
CASSLGLADTQYF
>TRBV5-1|TRBJ2-5|TRBD1|-
TGCGCCAGTGGAGCTGGGACAGGGTACCAAGATACCCAGTACTTC
CASGAGTGYQDTQYF
>TRBV9|TRBJ1-1|-|-
TGTGCCAGCAGCGTACGGGGAGACGGTACCTCTGAAGCTTTCTTT
CASSVRGDGTSEAFF